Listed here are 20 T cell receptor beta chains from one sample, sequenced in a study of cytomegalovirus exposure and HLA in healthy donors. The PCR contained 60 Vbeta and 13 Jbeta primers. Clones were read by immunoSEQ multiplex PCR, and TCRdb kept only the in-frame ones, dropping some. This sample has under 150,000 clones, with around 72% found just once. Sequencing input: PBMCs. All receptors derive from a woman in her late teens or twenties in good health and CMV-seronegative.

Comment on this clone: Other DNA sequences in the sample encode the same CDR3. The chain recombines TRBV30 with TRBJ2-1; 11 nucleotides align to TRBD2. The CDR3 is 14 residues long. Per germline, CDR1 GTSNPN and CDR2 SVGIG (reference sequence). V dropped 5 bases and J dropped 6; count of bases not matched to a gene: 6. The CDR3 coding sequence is TGTGCCTGGTCCGGGACTAGCGGTTTCAATGAGCAGTTCTTC. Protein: CAWSGTSGFNEQFF. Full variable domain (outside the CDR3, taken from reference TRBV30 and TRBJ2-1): SQTIHQWPATLVQPVGSPLSLECTVEGTSNPNLYWYRQAAGRGLQLLFYSVGIGQISSEVPQNLSASRPQDRQFILSSKKLLLSDSGFYLCAWSGTSGFNEQFFGPGTRLTVL.

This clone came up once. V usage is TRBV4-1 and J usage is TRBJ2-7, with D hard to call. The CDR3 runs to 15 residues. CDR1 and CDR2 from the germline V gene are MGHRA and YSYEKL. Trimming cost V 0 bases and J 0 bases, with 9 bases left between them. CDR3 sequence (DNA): TGCGCCAGCAGCCAAGATCTAGGCTACTCCTACGAGCAGTACTTC. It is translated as CASSQDLGYSYEQYF.

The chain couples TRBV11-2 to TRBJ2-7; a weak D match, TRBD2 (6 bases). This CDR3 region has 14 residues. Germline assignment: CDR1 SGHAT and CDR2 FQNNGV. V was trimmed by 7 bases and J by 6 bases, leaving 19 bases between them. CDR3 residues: CASNEWGEPSEQYF. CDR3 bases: TGTGCCAGCAACGAATGGGGGGAACCCTCCGAGCAGTACTTC. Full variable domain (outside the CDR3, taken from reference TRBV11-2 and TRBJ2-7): EAGVAQSPRYKIIEKRQSVAFWCNPISGHATLYWYQQILGQGPKLLIQFQNNGVVDDSQLPKDRFSAERLKGVDSTLKIQPAKLEDSAVYLCASNEWGEPSEQYFGPGTRLTVT.

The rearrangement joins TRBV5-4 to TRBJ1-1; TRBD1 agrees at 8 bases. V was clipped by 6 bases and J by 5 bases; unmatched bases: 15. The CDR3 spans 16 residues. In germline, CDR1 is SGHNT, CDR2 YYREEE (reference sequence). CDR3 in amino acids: CASTVTGQGSRTEAFF. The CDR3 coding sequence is TGTGCCAGCACCGTAACTGGACAGGGCAGTAGGACTGAAGCTTTCTTT.

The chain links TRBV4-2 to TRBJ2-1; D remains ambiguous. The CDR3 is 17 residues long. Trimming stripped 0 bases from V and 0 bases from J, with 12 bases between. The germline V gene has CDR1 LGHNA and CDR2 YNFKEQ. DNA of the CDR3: TGTGCCAGCAGCCAAGATCGACTCCGAAGCTCCTACAATGAGCAGTTCTTC. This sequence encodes CASSQDRLRSSYNEQFF.

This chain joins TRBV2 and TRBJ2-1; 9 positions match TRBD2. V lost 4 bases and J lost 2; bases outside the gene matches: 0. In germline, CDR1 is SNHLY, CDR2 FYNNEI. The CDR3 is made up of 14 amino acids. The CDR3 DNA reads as TGTGCCAGCAGTGGGACTAGCGCCTACAATGAGCAGTTCTTC. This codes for CASSGTSAYNEQFF.

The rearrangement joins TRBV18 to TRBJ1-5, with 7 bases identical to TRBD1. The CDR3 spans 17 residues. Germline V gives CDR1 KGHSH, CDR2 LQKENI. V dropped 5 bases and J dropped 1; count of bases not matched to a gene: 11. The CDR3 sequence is CASSTGAPKFSNQPQHF. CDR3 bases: TGTGCCAGCTCAACAGGGGCCCCCAAGTTCAGCAATCAGCCCCAGCATTTT.

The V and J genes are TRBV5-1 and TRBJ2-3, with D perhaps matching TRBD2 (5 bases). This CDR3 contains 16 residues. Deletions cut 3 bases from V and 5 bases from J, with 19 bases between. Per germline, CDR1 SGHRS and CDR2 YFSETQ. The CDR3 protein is CASSYQADEKGDTQYF. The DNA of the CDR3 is TGCGCCAGCAGCTATCAAGCGGATGAAAAGGGAGATACGCAGTATTTT.

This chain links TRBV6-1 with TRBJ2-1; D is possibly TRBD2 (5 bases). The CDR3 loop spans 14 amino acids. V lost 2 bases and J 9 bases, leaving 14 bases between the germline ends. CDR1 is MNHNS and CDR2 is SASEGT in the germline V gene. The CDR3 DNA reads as TGTGCCAGCAGTGAACTCCGGTCCGGAGGTGAGCAGTTCTTC. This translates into CASSELRSGGEQFF.

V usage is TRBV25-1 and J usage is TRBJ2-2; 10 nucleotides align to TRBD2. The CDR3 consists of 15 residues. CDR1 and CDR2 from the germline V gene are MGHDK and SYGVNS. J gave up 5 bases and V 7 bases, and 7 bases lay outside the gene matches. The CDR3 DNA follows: TGTGCCAGCACCCCTATGACTAGCGGGACCGGGGAGCTGTTTTTT. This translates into CASTPMTSGTGELFF. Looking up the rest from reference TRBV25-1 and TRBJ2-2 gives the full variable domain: EADIYQTPRYLVIGTGKKITLECSQTMGHDKMYWYQQDPGMELHLIHYSYGVNSTEKGDLSSESTVSRIRTEHFPLTLESARPSHTSQYLCASTPMTSGTGELFFGEGSRLTVL.

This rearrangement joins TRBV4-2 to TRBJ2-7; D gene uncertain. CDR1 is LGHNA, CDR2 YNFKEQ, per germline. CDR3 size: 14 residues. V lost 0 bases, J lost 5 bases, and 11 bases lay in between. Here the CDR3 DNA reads TGTGCCAGCAGCCAAGATCTACAGCAAAACGAGCAGTACTTC. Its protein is CASSQDLQQNEQYF.

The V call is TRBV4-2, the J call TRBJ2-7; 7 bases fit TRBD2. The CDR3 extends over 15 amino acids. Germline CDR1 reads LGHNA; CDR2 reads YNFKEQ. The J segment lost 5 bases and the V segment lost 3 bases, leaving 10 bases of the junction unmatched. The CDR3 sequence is CASSQVASGLNEQYF. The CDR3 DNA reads TGTGCCAGCAGCCAGGTTGCTAGCGGCCTAAACGAGCAGTACTTC.

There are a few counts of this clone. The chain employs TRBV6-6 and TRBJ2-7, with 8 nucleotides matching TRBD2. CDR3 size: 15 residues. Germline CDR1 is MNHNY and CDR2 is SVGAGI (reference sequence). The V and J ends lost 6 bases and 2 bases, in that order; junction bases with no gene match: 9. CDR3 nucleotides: TGTGCCAGCAGGAGTACTAGCGGCCTAACCTACGAGCAGTACTTC. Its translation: CASRSTSGLTYEQYF.

This CDR3 is CASSARTGVNTEAFF. CDR3 sequence (DNA): TGTGCCAGCAGCGCCAGGACAGGGGTGAACACTGAAGCTTTCTTT. The J gene is TRBJ1-1, the V gene TRBV7-9, with TRBD1 identical over 9 bases. V lost 5 bases, J lost 0 bases, and 4 bases stayed unmatched. Germline CDR1 SEHNR, CDR2 FQNEAQ (reference sequence). The length of the CDR3 is 15 residues.

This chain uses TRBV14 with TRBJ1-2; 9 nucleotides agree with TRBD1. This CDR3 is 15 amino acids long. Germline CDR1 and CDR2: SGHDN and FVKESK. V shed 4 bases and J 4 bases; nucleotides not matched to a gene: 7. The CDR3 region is CASSPYRGQGYGYTF. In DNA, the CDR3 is TGTGCCAGCAGCCCTTACAGGGGGCAAGGCTATGGCTACACCTTC.

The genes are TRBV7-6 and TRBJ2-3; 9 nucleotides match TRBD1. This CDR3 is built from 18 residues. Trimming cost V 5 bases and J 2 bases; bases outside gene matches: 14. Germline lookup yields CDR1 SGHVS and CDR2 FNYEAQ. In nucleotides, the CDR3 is TGTGCCAGCAGCCTCCGGGACAGGGTTGGTGCTCCCACAGATACGCAGTATTTT. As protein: CASSLRDRVGAPTDTQYF.

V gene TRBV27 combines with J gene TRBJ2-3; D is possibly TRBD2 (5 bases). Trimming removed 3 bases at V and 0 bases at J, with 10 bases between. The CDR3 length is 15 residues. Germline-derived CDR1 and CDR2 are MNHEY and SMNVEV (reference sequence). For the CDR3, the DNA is TGTGCCAGCAGTTTGGTAGGGAGAAGCACAGATACGCAGTATTTT. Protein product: CASSLVGRSTDTQYF.

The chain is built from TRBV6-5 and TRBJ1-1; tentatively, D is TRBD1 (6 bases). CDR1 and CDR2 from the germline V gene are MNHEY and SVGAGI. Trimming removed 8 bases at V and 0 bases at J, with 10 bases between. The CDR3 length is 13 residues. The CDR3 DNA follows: TGTGCCAGCCGGGACACTCTGAACACTGAAGCTTTCTTT. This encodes CASRDTLNTEAFF.

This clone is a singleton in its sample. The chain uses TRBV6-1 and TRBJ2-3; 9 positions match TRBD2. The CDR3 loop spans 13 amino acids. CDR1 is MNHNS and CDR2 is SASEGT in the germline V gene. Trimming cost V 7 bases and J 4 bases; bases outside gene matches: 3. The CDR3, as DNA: TGTGCCAGCATTAGCGGGAGAGCAGATACGCAGTATTTT. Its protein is CASISGRADTQYF.

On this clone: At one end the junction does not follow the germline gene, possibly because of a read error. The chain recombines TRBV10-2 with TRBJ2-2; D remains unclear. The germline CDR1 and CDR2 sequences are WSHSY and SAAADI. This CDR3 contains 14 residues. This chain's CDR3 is CANSESSAVGELFF. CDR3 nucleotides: TGCGCCAACAGTGAGTCGAGCGCGGTCGGGGAGCTGTTTTTT.